This section outlines one T cell receptor (beta chain) sequence together with its context. This entry comes from a study of T-cell memory formation after mild COVID-19. The germline gives CDR1 KGHSH, CDR2 LQKENI. The CDR3 has 13 residues. V lost 4 bases to trimming and J lost 2 bases, with 8 bases between them. Each CDR3 protein is one row after TCRdb ran MiXCR on the 5' RACE reads. Here the sample spans 400,000 or so distinct CDR3 sequences, around 20% being singletons. Sequencing was performed on PBMCs or a T cell subset sorted from them (not recorded which). The sequence was collected from an adult woman who had mild COVID-19 (a few samples of this study predate the infection). Cell type and time point are not known. J is TRBJ1-1 and V is TRBV18; D gene uncertain. Here the CDR3 DNA reads TGTGCCAGCTCACATTCAGAAAACACTGAAGCTTTCTTT. This encodes CASSHSENTEAFF.